Below are 25 T cell receptor beta chains sequenced from a single sample in a study of cytomegalovirus exposure and HLA in healthy donors. 60 Vbeta and 13 Jbeta primers were used in PCR. The method was immunoSEQ multiplex PCR; TCRdb's version includes in-frame clones alone and lacks a portion of them. This sample has fewer than 200,000 clones, with approximately 71% found just once. The sample taken for sequencing was PBMCs. Source of these receptors: a woman aged 18-35 years in good health and CMV-seropositive.

This rearrangement joins TRBV6-6 to TRBJ2-7, with 12 bases identical to TRBD2. V shed 8 bases and J 4 bases; nucleotides not matched to a gene: 6. The CDR3 has 14 residues. Germline V gene sequence: CDR1 MNHNY, CDR2 SVGAGI (reference sequence). CDR3 bases: TGTGCCAGCCTGCTAGCGGGAGGGCCGTACGAGCAGTACTTC. As protein: CASLLAGGPYEQYF.

This clone has more than one count but fewer than ten. The CDR3, as DNA: TGCGCCAGCAGCCAAGCCACACAGGGCCCTGAAGCTTTCTTT. This sequence encodes CASSQATQGPEAFF. V usage is TRBV4-3 and J usage is TRBJ1-1; possible D gene TRBD1, 6 bases. The CDR3 totals 14 residues. V was clipped by 1 base and J by 6 bases, with 12 bases between them. Germline loops: CDR1 LGHNA, CDR2 YSLEER.

J is TRBJ1-2 and V is TRBV28; D is undetermined. The CDR3 contains 13 residues. The germline V gene has CDR1 MDHEN and CDR2 SYDVKM. With 3 bases removed from V and 1 base from J, the gap between germline ends came to 6 bases. The CDR3: CASSFGSNYGYTF. CDR3 sequence (DNA): TGTGCCAGCAGTTTCGGGAGTAACTATGGCTACACCTTC.

This clone was seen a handful of times. This chain joins TRBV27 and TRBJ2-1; possibly TRBD2 for D (5 bases). The CDR3 runs to 17 residues. The V end lost 5 bases, the J end lost 5 bases, and 22 bases lay between the germline ends. Germline V gene data show CDR1 as MNHEY and CDR2 as SMNVEV (reference sequence). DNA for the CDR3: TGTGCCAGCAGTGGAAACTCTTGGACCCGCGGGCACAATGAGCAGTTCTTC. This sequence encodes CASSGNSWTRGHNEQFF.

The V call is TRBV6-6, the J call TRBJ2-1, with D maybe TRBD2 (5 bases). V shed 2 bases and J shed 3 bases, with 8 bases lying between them. The V gene's germline CDR1 is MNHNY and CDR2 SVGAGI (reference sequence). This CDR3 has 14 amino acids. CDR3 protein: CASSYGGHYNEQFF. In DNA form, the CDR3 reads TGTGCCAGCAGTTACGGCGGGCACTACAATGAGCAGTTCTTC.

V and J are TRBV29-1 and TRBJ2-5; D is unclear. This CDR3 region has 13 residues. With 4 bases removed from V and 0 bases from J, the gap between germline ends came to 9 bases. CDR1 and CDR2 from the germline V gene are SQVTM and ANQGSEA. The CDR3 DNA follows: TGCAGCGTTGCGGGTATCAACCAAGAGACCCAGTACTTC. Translation: CSVAGINQETQYF. Full variable domain (rest looked up from reference TRBV29-1 and TRBJ2-5): SAVISQKPSRDICQRGTSLTIQCQVDSQVTMMFWYRQQPGQSLTLIATANQGSEATYESGFVIDKFPISRPNLTFSTLTVSNMSPEDSSIYLCSVAGINQETQYFGPGTRLLVL.

The gene calls are TRBV9 and TRBJ2-7; D gene unclear. With 2 bases removed from V and 7 bases from J, the gap between germline ends came to 10 bases. The V gene's germline CDR1 is SGDLS and CDR2 YYNGEE. The CDR3 has 12 amino acids. CDR3 nucleotide sequence: TGTGCCAGCAGCGTTCTATTCGGTGAGCAGTACTTC. Translating it yields CASSVLFGEQYF.

The gene calls are TRBV27 and TRBJ2-5; 8 bases map to TRBD2. CDR1 is MNHEY, CDR2 SMNVEV, per germline (reference sequence). V dropped 5 bases and J dropped 5; count of bases not matched to a gene: 16. CDR3 length: 17 amino acids. The CDR3 is CASSLISPSGRSETQYF. CDR3 in DNA: TGTGCCAGCAGTCTAATCTCTCCCAGCGGGAGAAGTGAGACCCAGTACTTC.

This clone was recorded a few times. Different DNA sequences within this sample yield the same CDR3. This chain links TRBV25-1 with TRBJ1-6, with a tentative D call TRBD1 (5 bases). The V end lost 4 bases, the J end lost 10 bases, and 14 bases lay between the germline ends. Germline-derived CDR1 and CDR2 are MGHDK and SYGVNS. The CDR3 has 14 residues. The CDR3 reads CASSGGQGGSPLHF. The CDR3 nucleotides read TGTGCCAGCAGTGGAGGCCAGGGTGGATCACCCCTCCACTTT.

This clone was recorded only once. The chain uses TRBV2 and TRBJ2-7; 9 bases are shared with TRBD1. The CDR3 sequence is 15 residues long. V was pared by 6 bases and J by 2 bases, with 8 bases of the junction left unmatched. Germline V gene sequence: CDR1 SNHLY, CDR2 FYNNEI. CDR3 residues: CASRSGTGRTYEQYF. The CDR3 DNA sequence: TGTGCCAGCAGGAGCGGGACAGGGAGGACCTACGAGCAGTACTTC.

The rearrangement joins TRBV6-6 to TRBJ1-1; 11 nucleotides match TRBD1. The CDR3 consists of 16 residues. The germline V gene encodes CDR1 MNHNY and CDR2 SVGAGI (reference sequence). J gave up 4 bases and V 2 bases, and 6 bases lay outside the gene matches. CDR3 in amino acids: CASSYTGQGAGTEAFF. The CDR3 nucleotides are TGTGCCAGCAGTTACACCGGACAGGGGGCAGGCACTGAAGCTTTCTTT.

The V and J genes are TRBV6-4 and TRBJ2-1, with 10 positions matching TRBD2. Germline CDR1 MRHNA, CDR2 SNTAGT. The CDR3 length is 16 residues. Trimming at V came to 4 bases and at J to 3 bases, leaving 6 bases not matched to a gene. The CDR3: CASSGAGTSDYNEQFF. CDR3 nucleotides: TGTGCCAGCAGTGGGGCCGGGACTAGCGACTACAATGAGCAGTTCTTC.

The CDR3 is CASTRLAGYEQYF. CDR3 bases: TGTGCCAGCACTAGACTAGCGGGCTACGAGCAGTACTTC. This rearrangement joins TRBV2 to TRBJ2-7, with 10 bases identical to TRBD2. CDR3 length: 13 amino acids. V dropped 7 bases and J dropped 3; count of bases not matched to a gene: 3. Germline V gene lookup returns CDR1 SNHLY and CDR2 FYNNEI.

This chain connects TRBV4-1 to TRBJ2-2; 10 nucleotides align to TRBD2. V shed 5 bases, J shed 5 bases, and the junction held 11 bases outside the gene matches. The CDR3 spans 17 residues. Germline lookup yields CDR1 MGHRA and CDR2 YSYEKL. In DNA, the CDR3 is TGCGCCAGCAGCGATCTCTTGGTAGCGGGAGGAACCGGGGAGCTGTTTTTT. Translated, it gives CASSDLLVAGGTGELFF.

The chain uses TRBV10-1 and TRBJ1-1; 7 nucleotides agree with TRBD1. The ends lost 0 bases at V and 4 bases at J; junction bases unmatched: 2. CDR1 is WNHNN, CDR2 SYGVQD, per germline (reference sequence). This CDR3 spans 14 amino acids. CDR3 nucleotides: TGCGCCAGCAGTGAGTCTACAGGGGTCACTGAAGCTTTCTTT. It specifies CASSESTGVTEAFF.

The V and J genes are TRBV2 and TRBJ2-5; D is perhaps TRBD2 (6 bases). The J call is doubtful: the DNA matches TRBJ2-7 better. Germline loops: CDR1 SNHLY, CDR2 FYNNEI. This CDR3 has 16 residues. CDR3 loop: CASSEGLNKGLDEQYF. DNA for the CDR3: TGTGCCAGCAGTGAGGGCCTAAACAAGGGACTCGACGAGCAGTACTTC.

This clone appeared a few times. The rearrangement links TRBV6-5 to TRBJ1-3; D possibly corresponds to TRBD1 (6 bases). The CDR3 is made up of 15 amino acids. Deletions cut 5 bases from V and 0 bases from J, with 11 bases between. Germline CDR1 reads MNHEY; CDR2 reads SVGAGI. The CDR3 sequence is CASSTTGFSGNTIYF. DNA for the CDR3: TGTGCCAGCAGTACCACAGGGTTCTCTGGAAACACCATATATTTT.

This clone was detected a few times. The chain combines TRBV7-8 with TRBJ2-7; D is uncertain. Germline V gene data show CDR1 as SGHVS and CDR2 as FQNEAQ. V was clipped by 5 bases and J by 3 bases, with 11 bases between them. This CDR3 is 13 amino acids long. Here the CDR3 DNA reads TGTGCCAGCAGCCAAAGTGTCTACTACGAGCAGTACTTC. Residues: CASSQSVYYEQYF.

The genes are TRBV2 and TRBJ1-1, with D perhaps matching TRBD1 (5 bases). The CDR3 spans 14 residues. V lost 3 bases, J lost 3 bases, and 11 bases lay in between. CDR1 is SNHLY and CDR2 is FYNNEI in the germline V gene. CDR3 DNA sequence: TGTGCCAGCAGTGAGCAGGGAGGGGACACTGAAGCTTTCTTT. Protein sequence: CASSEQGGDTEAFF.

CDR3 region: CASSLSSGVDRTSSYEQYF. CDR3 nucleotide sequence: TGTGCCAGCAGCTTAAGTTCCGGTGTCGACAGGACCAGCTCCTACGAGCAGTACTTC. J is TRBJ2-7 and V is TRBV7-4, with D perhaps TRBD1 (6 bases). V was clipped by 2 bases and J by 0 bases, with 23 bases between them. Per the germline V gene, CDR1 is SGHVT and CDR2 is SQSDAQ. The CDR3 contains 19 residues.

This clone was counted a few times. V usage is TRBV7-9 and J usage is TRBJ1-4, with D tentatively TRBD1 (6 bases). This CDR3 has 17 amino acids. Germline loops: CDR1 SEHNR, CDR2 FQNEAQ (reference sequence). Trimming pared 1 base from V and 0 bases from J, leaving 12 bases between. CDR3 in DNA: TGTGCCAGCAGCTTAGGACAGGTTGGGGCAACTAATGAAAAACTGTTTTTT. Its protein is CASSLGQVGATNEKLFF.

The gene calls are TRBV5-1 and TRBJ1-3, with 8 bases lining up with TRBD1. Per the germline V gene, CDR1 is SGHRS and CDR2 is YFSETQ. The junction had 3 bases not matched to a gene; V was cut back by 0 bases and J by 4 bases. The CDR3 has 15 amino acids. CDR3 bases: TGCGCCAGCAGCTTGGCCGGGACAGGCGGAAACACCATATATTTT. This encodes CASSLAGTGGNTIYF.

This chain uses TRBV15 with TRBJ2-2, with 7 bases lining up with TRBD2. Germline V gene data show CDR1 as LNHNV and CDR2 as YYDKDF (reference sequence). The J segment lost 5 bases and the V segment lost 5 bases, leaving 14 bases of the junction unmatched. The CDR3 is made up of 17 amino acids. CDR3 amino acids: CATSPITGGGWTGELFF. Here the CDR3 DNA reads TGTGCCACCAGCCCCATTACGGGGGGTGGATGGACCGGGGAGCTGTTTTTT.

The CDR3, as DNA: TGCGCCAGCAGCTTGGTATGGGCGGCGGCTAGCGGAAGCAATGAGCAGTTCTTC. Protein: CASSLVWAAASGSNEQFF. The V call is TRBV5-1, the J call TRBJ2-1, with 7 nucleotides matching TRBD2. Trimming took 0 bases from V and 6 from J; bases not matched to a gene: 15. CDR1 SGHRS and CDR2 YFSETQ come from the germline V gene. The CDR3 consists of 18 residues.

The rearrangement links TRBV15 to TRBJ2-7; D ambiguous. Per the germline V gene, CDR1 is LNHNV and CDR2 is YYDKDF (reference sequence). Trimming pared 0 bases from V and 5 bases from J, leaving 14 bases between. This CDR3 spans 15 amino acids. In DNA form, the CDR3 reads TGTGCCACCAGCAGAGATAGATACAGTCCCGACGAGCAGTACTTC. Its protein is CATSRDRYSPDEQYF.